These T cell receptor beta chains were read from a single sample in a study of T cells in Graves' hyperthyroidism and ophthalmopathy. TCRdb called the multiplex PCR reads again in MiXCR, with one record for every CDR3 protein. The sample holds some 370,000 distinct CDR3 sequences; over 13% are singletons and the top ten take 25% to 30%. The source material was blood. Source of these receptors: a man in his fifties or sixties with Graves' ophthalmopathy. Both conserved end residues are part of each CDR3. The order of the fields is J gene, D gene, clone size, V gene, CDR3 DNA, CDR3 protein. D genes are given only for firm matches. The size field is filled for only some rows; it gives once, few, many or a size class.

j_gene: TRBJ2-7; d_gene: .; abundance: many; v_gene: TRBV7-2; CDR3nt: TGTGCCAGCAGCTTCGGGGACGGGACCTACGAGCAGTACTTC; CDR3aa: CASSFGDGTYEQYF
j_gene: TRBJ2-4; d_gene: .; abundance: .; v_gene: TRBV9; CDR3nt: TGTGCCAGCAGCGTAAGGGGAGATCTAGCCAAAAACATTCAGTACTTC; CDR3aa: CASSVRGDLAKNIQYF
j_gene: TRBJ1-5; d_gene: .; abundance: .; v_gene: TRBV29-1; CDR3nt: TGCAGCGTAAAGAGTGGGTCAGGCGGGAATCAGCCCCAGCATTTT; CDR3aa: CSVKSGSGGNQPQHF
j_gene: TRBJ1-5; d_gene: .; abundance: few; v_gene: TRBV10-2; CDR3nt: TGCGCCAGCAGTGAACGACAAAGCAATCAGCCCCAGCATTTT; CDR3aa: CASSERQSNQPQHF
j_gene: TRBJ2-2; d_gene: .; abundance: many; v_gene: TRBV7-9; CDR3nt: TGTGCCAGCAGCTTATCAGTCGACGGGGAGCTGTTTTTT; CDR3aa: CASSLSVDGELFF
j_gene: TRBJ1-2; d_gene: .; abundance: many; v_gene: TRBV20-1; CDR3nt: TGCAGTGCTAGAGATAGGGACAAACTTTATGGCTACACCTTC; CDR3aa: CSARDRDKLYGYTF
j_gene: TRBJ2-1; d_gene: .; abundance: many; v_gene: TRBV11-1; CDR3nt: TGTGCCAGCAGCTTAAACGGGGAATACAATGAGCAGTTCTTC; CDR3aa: CASSLNGEYNEQFF
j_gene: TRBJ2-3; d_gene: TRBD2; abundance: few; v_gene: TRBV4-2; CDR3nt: TGTGCCAGCAGCCCAAATGCGGGGGTCACAGATACGCAGTATTTT; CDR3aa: CASSPNAGVTDTQYF
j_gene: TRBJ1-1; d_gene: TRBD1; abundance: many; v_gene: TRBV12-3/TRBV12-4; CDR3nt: TGTGCCAGCAGAGCGACAGGGTTAACTGAAGCTTTCTTT; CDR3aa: CASRATGLTEAFF
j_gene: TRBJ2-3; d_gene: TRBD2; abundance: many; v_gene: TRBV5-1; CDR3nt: TGCGCCAGCAGCTTGTCCGGGAGGGCCTCAGATACGCAGTATTTT; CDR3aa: CASSLSGRASDTQYF
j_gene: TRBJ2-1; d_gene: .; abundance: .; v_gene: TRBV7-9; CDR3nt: TGTGCCAGCATCAAAGGAGGGGGACAGAGCTCCTACAATGAGCAGTTCTTC; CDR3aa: CASIKGGGQSSYNEQFF
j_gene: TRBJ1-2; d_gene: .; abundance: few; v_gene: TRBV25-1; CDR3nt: TGTGCCAGCAGTCCTCAGGACACAAACTATGGCTACACCTTC; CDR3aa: CASSPQDTNYGYTF
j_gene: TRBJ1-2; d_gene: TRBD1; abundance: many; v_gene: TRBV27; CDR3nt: TGTGCCAGCAGTTTAGGGGACAGGGGGCCCTATGGCTACACCTTC; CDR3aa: CASSLGDRGPYGYTF
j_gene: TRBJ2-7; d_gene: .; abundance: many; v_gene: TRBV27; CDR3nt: TGTGCCAGCAGTTTCCAGGGGTCCCCCTACGAGCAGTACTTC; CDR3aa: CASSFQGSPYEQYF
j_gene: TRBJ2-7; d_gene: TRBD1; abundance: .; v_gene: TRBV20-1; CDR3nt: TGCAGTGCTAGAGGGGGGTCGGGGGGACAGGGAGTAATTTACTACGAGCAGTACTTC; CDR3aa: CSARGGSGGQGVIYYEQYF
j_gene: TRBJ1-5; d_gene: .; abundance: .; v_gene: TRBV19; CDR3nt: TGTGCCAGTAGTATAGGTGGATCCCAGCATTTT; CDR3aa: CASSIGGSQHF
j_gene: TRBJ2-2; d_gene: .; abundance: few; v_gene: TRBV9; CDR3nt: TGTGCCAGCAGCGTAATGGCGAGGGGAAACACCGGGGAGCTGTTTTTT; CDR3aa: CASSVMARGNTGELFF
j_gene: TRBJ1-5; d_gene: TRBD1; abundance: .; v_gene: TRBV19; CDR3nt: TGTGCCAGTAGTACGGGACAGGCCCTGGGGCCCCAGCATTTT; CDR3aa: CASSTGQALGPQHF
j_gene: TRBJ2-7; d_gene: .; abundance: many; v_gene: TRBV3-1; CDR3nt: TGTGCCAGCAGCCAAGGGTACGGATACGAGCAGTACTTC; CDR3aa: CASSQGYGYEQYF
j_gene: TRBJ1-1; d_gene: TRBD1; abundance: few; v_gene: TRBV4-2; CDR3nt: TGTGCCAGCAGCCAAGGCCCGGCAGGGGGGGACCTGACGGCTTTCTTT; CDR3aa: CASSQGPAGGDLTAFF
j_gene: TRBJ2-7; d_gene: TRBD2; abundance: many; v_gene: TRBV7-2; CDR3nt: TGTGCCAGCAGCTTAGGGGGACTAGCGGGACCTCTACTCTCCTACGAGCAGTACTTC; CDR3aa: CASSLGGLAGPLLSYEQYF
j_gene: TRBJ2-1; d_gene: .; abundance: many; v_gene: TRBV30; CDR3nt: TGTGCCTGCGGGGCGGAAAGCTCCTACAATGAGCAGTTCTTC; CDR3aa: CACGAESSYNEQFF
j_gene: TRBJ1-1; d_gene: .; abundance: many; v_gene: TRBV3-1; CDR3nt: TGTGCCAGCAGCCAAGTTGGCTACACTGAAGCTTTCTTT; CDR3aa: CASSQVGYTEAFF
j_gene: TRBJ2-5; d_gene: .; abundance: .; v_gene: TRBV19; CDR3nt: TGTGCCAGTAGTAATATGGAGACCCAGTACTTC; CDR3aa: CASSNMETQYF
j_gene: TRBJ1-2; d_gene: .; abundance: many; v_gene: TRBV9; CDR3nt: TGTGCCAGCAGCGTAGTGTATCCTGGAGAAGATGGCTACACCTTC; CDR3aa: CASSVVYPGEDGYTF
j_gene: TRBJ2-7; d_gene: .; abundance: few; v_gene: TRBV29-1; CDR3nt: TGCAGCGTTGCCAGGGGAGACTACGAGCAGTACTTC; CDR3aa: CSVARGDYEQYF
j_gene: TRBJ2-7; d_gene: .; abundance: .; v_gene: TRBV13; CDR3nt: TGTGCCAGCAGCTTAAGGGACAACCACTACGAGCAGTACTTC; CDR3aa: CASSLRDNHYEQYF
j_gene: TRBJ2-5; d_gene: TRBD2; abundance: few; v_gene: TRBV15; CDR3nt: TGTGCCACCTGCCGGGAGGGACTGAACCAAGAGACCCAGTACTTC; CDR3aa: CATCREGLNQETQYF
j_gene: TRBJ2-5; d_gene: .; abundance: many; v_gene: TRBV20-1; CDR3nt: TGCAGTGCTAGATCCGAACAGCCAGGGAGGATGGAGACCCAGTACTTC; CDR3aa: CSARSEQPGRMETQYF
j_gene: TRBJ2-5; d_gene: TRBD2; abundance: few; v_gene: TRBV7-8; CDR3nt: TGTGCCAGCAGCTTATCGGACGGGGGGGGGGAGACCCAGTACTTC; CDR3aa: CASSLSDGGGETQYF
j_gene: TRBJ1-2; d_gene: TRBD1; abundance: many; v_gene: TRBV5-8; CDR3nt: TGTGCCAGCAGCTTGCAGGGGGCAGAAGGCTACACCTTC; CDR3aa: CASSLQGAEGYTF
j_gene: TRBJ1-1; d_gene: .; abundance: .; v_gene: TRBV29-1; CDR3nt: TGCAGCGTCTGGGGGGGAGATGAAGCTTTCTTT; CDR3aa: CSVWGGDEAFF
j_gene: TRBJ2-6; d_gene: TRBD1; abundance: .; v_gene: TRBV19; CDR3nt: TGTGCCAGTAGGGATCGGGACAGGTCGGGTGGAGGGGCCAACGTCCTGACTTTC; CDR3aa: CASRDRDRSGGGANVLTF
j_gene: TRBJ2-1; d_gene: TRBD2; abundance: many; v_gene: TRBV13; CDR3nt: TGTGCCAGCAGCCCAGAAAAGGGTTGGACTAGCGGGAGTGGAGAGCAGTTCTTC; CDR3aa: CASSPEKGWTSGSGEQFF
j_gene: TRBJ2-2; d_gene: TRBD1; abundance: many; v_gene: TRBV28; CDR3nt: TGTGCCAGCAGGCCGGGACAGGGGGCTTTTGTTGGCGGGGAGCTGTTTTTT; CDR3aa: CASRPGQGAFVGGELFF
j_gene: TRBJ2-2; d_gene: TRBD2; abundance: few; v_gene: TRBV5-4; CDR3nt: TGTGCCAGCAGAAGCACTAGCGGGGCCACCGGGGAGCTGTTTTTT; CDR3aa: CASRSTSGATGELFF
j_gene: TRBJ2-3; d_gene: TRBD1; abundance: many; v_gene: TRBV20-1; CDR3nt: TGCAGTGCTAGATCGACCACCTGGGACAGACTCACAGATACGCAGTATTTT; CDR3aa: CSARSTTWDRLTDTQYF
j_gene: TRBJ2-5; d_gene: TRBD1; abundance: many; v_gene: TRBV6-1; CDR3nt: TGTGCCAGCAGGGAAACAGGGGGCCGGGAGACCCAGTACTTC; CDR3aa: CASRETGGRETQYF
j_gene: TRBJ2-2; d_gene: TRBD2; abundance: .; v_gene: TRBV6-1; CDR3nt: TGTGCCAGCAGTCAACTTGCGGGAGGGTTCACCGGGGAGCTGTTTTTT; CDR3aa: CASSQLAGGFTGELFF
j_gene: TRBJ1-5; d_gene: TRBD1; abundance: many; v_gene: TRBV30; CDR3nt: TGTGCCTGGAGCCGGGACAGTTCCAATCAGCCCCAGCATTTT; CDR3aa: CAWSRDSSNQPQHF
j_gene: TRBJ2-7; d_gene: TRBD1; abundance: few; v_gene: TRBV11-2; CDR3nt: TGTGCCAGCAGCCAGGCCGGGACAGGGGCTAGGGAGCAGTACTTC; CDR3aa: CASSQAGTGAREQYF
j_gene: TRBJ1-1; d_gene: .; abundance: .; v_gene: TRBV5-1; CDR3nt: TGTGCCAGCAGCGCCAACAGGGAGGACACTGAAGCTTTCTTT; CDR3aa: CASSANREDTEAFF
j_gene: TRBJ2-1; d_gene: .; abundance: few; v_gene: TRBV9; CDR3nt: TGTGCCAGCAGCGTTGGGGGGCTCGACAATGAGCAGTTCTTC; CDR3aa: CASSVGGLDNEQFF
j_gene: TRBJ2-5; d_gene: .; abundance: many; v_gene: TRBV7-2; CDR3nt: TGTGCCAGCAGCCGCCCTAGCGCACAAGAGACCCAGTACTTC; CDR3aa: CASSRPSAQETQYF
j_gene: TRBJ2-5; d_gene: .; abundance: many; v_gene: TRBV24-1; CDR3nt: TGTGCCACCAGTGATGCGGGGCTACAAGAGACCCAGTACTTC; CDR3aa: CATSDAGLQETQYF
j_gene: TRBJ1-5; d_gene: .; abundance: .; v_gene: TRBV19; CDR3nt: TGTGCCAGTAGTATAGCGGGTTTCAATCAGCCCCAGCATTTT; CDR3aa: CASSIAGFNQPQHF
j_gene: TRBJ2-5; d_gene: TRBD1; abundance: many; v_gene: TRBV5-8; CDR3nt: TGTGCCAGCAGCTTGGCAGACAGGGGAGAGACCCAGTACTTC; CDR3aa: CASSLADRGETQYF
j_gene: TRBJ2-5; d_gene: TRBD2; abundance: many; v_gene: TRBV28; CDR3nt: TGTGCCAGCAGTCCCTCTAGCGGGATTTACCAAGAGACCCAGTACTTC; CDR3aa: CASSPSSGIYQETQYF
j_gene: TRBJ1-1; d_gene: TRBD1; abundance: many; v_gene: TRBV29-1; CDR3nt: TGCAGCGTACTAACTGGACAGGGGGGAACTGAAGCTTTCTTT; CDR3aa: CSVLTGQGGTEAFF
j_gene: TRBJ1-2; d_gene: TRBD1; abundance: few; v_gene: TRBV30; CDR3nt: TGTGCCGGGACAGGGAGGCAGGGGGGCTACACCTTC; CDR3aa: CAGTGRQGGYTF
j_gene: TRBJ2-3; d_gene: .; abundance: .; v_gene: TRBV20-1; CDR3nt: TGCAGCCAGACAGGCATTAGTTTCACAGATACGCAGTATTTT; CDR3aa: CSQTGISFTDTQYF
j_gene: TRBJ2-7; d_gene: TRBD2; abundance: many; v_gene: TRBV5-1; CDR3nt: TGCGCCAGCAGCTTTTCCCTAGCGGGTTATTACGAGCAGTACTTC; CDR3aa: CASSFSLAGYYEQYF
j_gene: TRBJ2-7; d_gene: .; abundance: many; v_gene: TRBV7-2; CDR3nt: TGTGCCAGCAGCGTTACCCGCCTCGTGTACGAGCAGTACTTC; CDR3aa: CASSVTRLVYEQYF